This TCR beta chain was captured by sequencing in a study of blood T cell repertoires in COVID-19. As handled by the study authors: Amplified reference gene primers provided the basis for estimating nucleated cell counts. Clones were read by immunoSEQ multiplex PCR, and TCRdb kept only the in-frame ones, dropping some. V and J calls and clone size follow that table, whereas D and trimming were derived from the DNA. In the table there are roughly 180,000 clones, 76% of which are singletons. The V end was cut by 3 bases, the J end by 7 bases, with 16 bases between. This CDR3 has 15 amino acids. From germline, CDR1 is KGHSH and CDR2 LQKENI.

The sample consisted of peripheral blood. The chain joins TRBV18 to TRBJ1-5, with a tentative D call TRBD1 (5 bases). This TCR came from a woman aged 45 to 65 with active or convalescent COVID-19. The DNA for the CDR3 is TGTGCCAGCTCACCTTCGACCCGAGCAGGGCAGCCCCAGCATTTT. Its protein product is CASSPSTRAGQPQHF.